Listed below are T cell receptor beta chains from one sample, sequenced in a study of blood T cell repertoires in COVID-19. The method was immunoSEQ multiplex PCR; TCRdb's version includes in-frame clones alone and lacks a portion of them. The sample lists roughly 150,000 clones, over 70% occurring once. Material for sequencing was PBMCs or T cells enriched from blood (not recorded which). These receptors were taken from a woman aged 35 to 49 with acute COVID-19. Both conserved end residues are part of each CDR3. The D gene is left open where the match is weak. Size is omitted from some rows. Given values are once, few, many or a class for expanded clones.

size | J | V | D | CDR3 | DNA
- | TRBJ2-3 | TRBV3-1/TRBV3-2 | TRBD1 | CASSQGDTGAAWDTQYF | TGTGCCAGCAGCCAAGGGGACACAGGGGCCGCCTGGGATACGCAGTATTTT
- | TRBJ2-5 | TRBV19 | - | CASSTRQLPGQETQYF | TGTGCCAGTAGTACCCGACAGCTCCCTGGCCAAGAGACCCAGTACTTC
- | TRBJ2-3 | TRBV6-5 | TRBD2 | CASSYGTITDTQYF | TGTGCCAGCAGTTACGGGACTATCACAGATACGCAGTATTTT
- | TRBJ1-2 | TRBV24-1 | TRBD1 | CATSDPRQGLPNYGYTF | TGTGCCACCAGTGATCCTCGACAGGGATTGCCTAACTATGGCTACACCTTC
- | TRBJ1-1 | TRBV30 | - | CAWSVPGVRGTEAFF | TGTGCCTGGAGTGTACCGGGAGTGCGGGGCACTGAAGCTTTCTTT
- | TRBJ2-3 | TRBV11-3 | TRBD2 | CASSSTLLAGVADTQYF | TGTGCCAGCAGCTCGACCCTCCTAGCGGGAGTGGCAGATACGCAGTATTTT
- | TRBJ1-1 | TRBV29-1 | - | CSVDELNTEAFF | TGCAGCGTTGATGAACTTAACACTGAAGCTTTCTTT
- | TRBJ2-3 | TRBV19 | TRBD2 | CASSILFAGVATDTQYF | TGTGCCAGTAGTATCTTGTTCGCGGGGGTAGCCACAGATACGCAGTATTTT
- | TRBJ2-1 | TRBV7-9 | - | CASSWTASTYNEQFF | TGTGCCAGCAGCTGGACAGCGTCCACCTACAATGAGCAGTTCTTC
- | TRBJ2-7 | TRBV7-8 | TRBD2 | CASSLAYGMTSGSGEQYF | TGTGCCAGCAGCTTAGCCTACGGTATGACTAGCGGGAGTGGCGAGCAGTACTTC
once | TRBJ2-5 | TRBV15 | TRBD2 | CATALTSGSRETQYF | TGTGCCACCGCGCTGACTAGCGGGAGTCGGGAGACCCAGTACTTC
- | TRBJ1-4 | TRBV19 | - | CASSIRGLTEKLFF | TGTGCCAGTAGTATCCGGGGTCTTACTGAAAAACTGTTTTTT
- | TRBJ1-2 | TRBV3-1/TRBV3-2 | TRBD1 | CASSQDPGTGSYGYTF | TGTGCCAGCAGCCAAGATCCGGGGACAGGCTCCTATGGCTACACCTTC
- | TRBJ2-1 | TRBV6-5 | TRBD2 | CASSYSGSSYNEQFF | TGTGCCAGCAGTTACAGCGGGAGCTCCTACAATGAGCAGTTCTTC
- | TRBJ2-1 | TRBV3-1/TRBV3-2 | - | CASSQRTGNEQFF | TGTGCCAGCAGCCAGCGGACTGGCAATGAGCAGTTCTTC
- | TRBJ1-1 | TRBV19 | - | CASRGLLLNTEAFF | TGTGCCAGTAGAGGACTGCTACTGAACACTGAAGCTTTCTTT
- | TRBJ2-7 | TRBV5-1 | - | CASSARGVEQYF | TGCGCCAGCAGCGCCCGGGGTGTCGAGCAGTACTTC
once | TRBJ1-6 | TRBV12-3/TRBV12-4 | - | CASSFNYNSPLHF | TGTGCCAGCAGTTTCAATTATAATTCACCCCTCCACTTT
- | TRBJ1-1 | TRBV2 | - | CASRSEGDTEAFF | TGTGCCAGCAGGAGTGAGGGGGACACTGAAGCTTTCTTT
- | TRBJ1-2 | TRBV7-9 | - | CASSDRQQTNYGYTF | TGTGCCAGCAGCGACCGACAGCAAACGAACTATGGCTACACCTTC
- | TRBJ2-3 | TRBV2 | - | CASSSLDTQYF | TGTGCCAGCAGTTCCTTGGATACGCAGTATTTT
- | TRBJ2-1 | TRBV27 | TRBD1 | CASSPPHTGDRRNEQFF | TGTGCCAGCAGTCCACCCCACACAGGGGATAGGCGCAATGAGCAGTTCTTC
- | TRBJ2-5 | TRBV6-5 | TRBD2 | CASSLTSPRETQYF | TGTGCCAGCAGTTTGACTAGCCCCAGGGAGACCCAGTACTTC
- | TRBJ2-4 | TRBV29-1 | TRBD2 | CSVVRPSGRGAKNIQYF | TGCAGCGTTGTACGTCCTAGCGGGAGGGGTGCCAAAAACATTCAGTACTTC
- | TRBJ1-1 | TRBV20-1 | TRBD1 | CSASQGDTEAFF | TGCAGTGCTAGTCAGGGGGACACTGAAGCTTTCTTT
- | TRBJ1-5 | TRBV7-9 | TRBD1 | CASSPATGTAQPQHF | TGTGCCAGCAGCCCTGCAACCGGGACAGCCCAGCCCCAGCATTTT
- | TRBJ2-3 | TRBV6-5 | TRBD2 | CASPRRGGGEDTQYF | TGTGCCAGCCCTCGGCGGGGCGGGGGAGAAGATACGCAGTATTTT
- | TRBJ2-7 | TRBV5-1 | TRBD2 | CASSFLADYEQYF | TGCGCCAGCAGCTTTCTAGCGGACTACGAGCAGTACTTC
- | TRBJ2-1 | TRBV6-5 | TRBD2 | CASSYSISSGSNEQFF | TGTGCCAGCAGTTACTCGATCTCTAGCGGGAGTAATGAGCAGTTCTTC
few | TRBJ2-1 | TRBV6-5 | - | CASKGEGSSYNEQFF | TGTGCCAGCAAGGGAGAAGGGAGCTCCTACAATGAGCAGTTCTTC
- | TRBJ1-2 | TRBV7-9 | TRBD1 | CASSFGTANYGYTF | TGTGCCAGCAGCTTTGGGACAGCAAACTATGGCTACACCTTC
- | TRBJ2-1 | TRBV19 | TRBD2 | CASRPTSALTYNEQFF | TGTGCCAGTAGGCCTACTAGCGCGCTAACCTACAATGAGCAGTTCTTC
- | TRBJ2-1 | TRBV6-5 | TRBD1 | CASSQQGDGEQFF | TGTGCCAGCAGCCAACAGGGGGATGGTGAGCAGTTCTTC
once | TRBJ1-1 | TRBV11-1 | - | CASSSGQSMNTEAFF | TGTGCCAGCAGCTCCGGACAGTCTATGAACACTGAAGCTTTCTTT
- | TRBJ2-3 | TRBV14 | TRBD2 | CASSQDRFDSGRDADTQYF | TGTGCCAGCAGCCAAGATAGATTCGATAGCGGGAGGGACGCAGATACGCAGTATTTT
- | TRBJ1-2 | TRBV6-5 | TRBD1 | CASSSPTGGRNYGYTF | TGTGCCAGCAGTTCCCCGACAGGGGGCAGGAACTATGGCTACACCTTC
- | TRBJ2-1 | TRBV5-4 | TRBD2 | CASSPGTSGNYNEQFF | TGTGCCAGCAGCCCGGGGACTAGCGGGAACTACAATGAGCAGTTCTTC
- | TRBJ1-6 | TRBV6-5 | - | CASSYDDGGNSPLHF | TGTGCCAGCAGTTACGACGACGGCGGAAATTCACCCCTCCACTTT
- | TRBJ2-1 | TRBV7-8 | TRBD2 | CASSFWASGNNEQFF | TGTGCCAGCAGCTTTTGGGCTAGCGGAAACAATGAGCAGTTCTTC
- | TRBJ2-6 | TRBV11-1 | - | CASSLQGSGANVLTF | TGTGCCAGCAGCTTACAGGGCTCTGGGGCCAACGTCCTGACTTTC
- | TRBJ2-5 | TRBV7-8 | TRBD1 | CASSLRTGPQETQYF | TGTGCCAGCAGCTTAAGGACAGGGCCCCAAGAGACCCAGTACTTC